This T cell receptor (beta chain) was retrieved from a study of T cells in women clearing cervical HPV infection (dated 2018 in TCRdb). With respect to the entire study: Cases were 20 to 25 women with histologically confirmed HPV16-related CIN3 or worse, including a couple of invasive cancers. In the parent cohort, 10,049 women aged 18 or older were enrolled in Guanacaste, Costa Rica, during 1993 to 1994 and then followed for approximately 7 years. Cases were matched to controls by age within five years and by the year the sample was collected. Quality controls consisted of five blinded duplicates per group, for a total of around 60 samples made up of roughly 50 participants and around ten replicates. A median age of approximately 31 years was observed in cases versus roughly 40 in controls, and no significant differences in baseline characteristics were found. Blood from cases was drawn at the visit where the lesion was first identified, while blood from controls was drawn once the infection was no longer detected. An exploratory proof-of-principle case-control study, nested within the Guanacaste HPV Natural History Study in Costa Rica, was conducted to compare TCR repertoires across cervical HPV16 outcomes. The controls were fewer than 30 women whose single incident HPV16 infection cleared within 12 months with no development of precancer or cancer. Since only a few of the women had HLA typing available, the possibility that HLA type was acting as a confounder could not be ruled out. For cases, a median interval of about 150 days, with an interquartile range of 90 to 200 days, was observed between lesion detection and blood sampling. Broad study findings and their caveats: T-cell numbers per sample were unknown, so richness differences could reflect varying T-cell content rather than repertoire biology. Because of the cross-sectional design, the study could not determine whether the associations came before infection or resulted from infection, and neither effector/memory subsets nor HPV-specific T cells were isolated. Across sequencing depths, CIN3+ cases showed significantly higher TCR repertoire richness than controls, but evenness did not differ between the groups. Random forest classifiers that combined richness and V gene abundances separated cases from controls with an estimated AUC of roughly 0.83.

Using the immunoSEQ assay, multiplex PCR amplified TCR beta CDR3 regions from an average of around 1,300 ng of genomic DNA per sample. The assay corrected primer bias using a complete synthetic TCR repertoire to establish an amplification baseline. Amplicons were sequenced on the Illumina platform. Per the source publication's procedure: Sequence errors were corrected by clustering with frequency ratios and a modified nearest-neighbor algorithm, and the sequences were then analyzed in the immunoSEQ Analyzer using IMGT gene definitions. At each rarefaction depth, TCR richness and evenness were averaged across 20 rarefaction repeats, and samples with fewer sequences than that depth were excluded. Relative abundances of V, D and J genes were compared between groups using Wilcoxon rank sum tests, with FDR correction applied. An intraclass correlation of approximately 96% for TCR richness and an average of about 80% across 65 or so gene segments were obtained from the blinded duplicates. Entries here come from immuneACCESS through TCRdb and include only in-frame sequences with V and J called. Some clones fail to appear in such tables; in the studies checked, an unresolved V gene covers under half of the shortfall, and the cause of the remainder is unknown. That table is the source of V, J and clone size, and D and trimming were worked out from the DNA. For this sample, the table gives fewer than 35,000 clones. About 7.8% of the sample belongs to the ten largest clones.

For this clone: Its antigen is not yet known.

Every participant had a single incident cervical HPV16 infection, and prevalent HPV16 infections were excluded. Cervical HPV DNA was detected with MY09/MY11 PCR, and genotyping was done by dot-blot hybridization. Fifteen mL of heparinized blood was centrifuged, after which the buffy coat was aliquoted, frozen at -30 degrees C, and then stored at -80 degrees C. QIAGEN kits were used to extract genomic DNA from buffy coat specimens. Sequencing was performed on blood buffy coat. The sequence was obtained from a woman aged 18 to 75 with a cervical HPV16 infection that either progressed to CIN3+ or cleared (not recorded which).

Incomplete CDR3 DNA: TGCGCCAGCAGCACGACAGGGGCAGGGGATGAAAAG. It is translated as CASSTTGAGDEK. Given in full, the CDR3 is CASSTTGAGDEKLFF. The V and J genes are TRBV5-1 and TRBJ2-2, with 8 central nucleotides matching TRBD1. The CDR3 end is not reached by the read, which stops 3 residues before it; the germline J gene fills it in. Per the germline V gene, SGHRS is the CDR1 and YFSETQ is the CDR2. The CDR3 goes from the cysteine to the phenylalanine over 15 residues. The CDR3 was read in part: 36 bases, with the frame set at base 1.